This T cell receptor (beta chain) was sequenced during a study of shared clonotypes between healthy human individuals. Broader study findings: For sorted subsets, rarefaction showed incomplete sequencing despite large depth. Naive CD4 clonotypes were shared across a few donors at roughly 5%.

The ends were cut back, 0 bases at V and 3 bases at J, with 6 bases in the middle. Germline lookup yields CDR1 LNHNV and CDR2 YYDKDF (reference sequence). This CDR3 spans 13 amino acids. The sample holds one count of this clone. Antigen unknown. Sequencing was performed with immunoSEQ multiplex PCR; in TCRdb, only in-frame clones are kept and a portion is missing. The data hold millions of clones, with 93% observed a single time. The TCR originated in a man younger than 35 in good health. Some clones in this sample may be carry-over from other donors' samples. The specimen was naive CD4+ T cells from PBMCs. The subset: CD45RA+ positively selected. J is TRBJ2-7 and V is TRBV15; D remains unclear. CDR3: CATSRDGHYEQYF. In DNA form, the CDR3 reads TGTGCCACCAGCAGAGATGGCCACTACGAGCAGTACTTC.